These 2 T cell receptor beta chains originate from one sample sequenced in a study of T cells in Graves' hyperthyroidism and ophthalmopathy. Amplification of TCR beta CDR3 regions used RNA as the template. Carried out on the TCR CDR3, a first-round RT-PCR used the HTBI primer set. MiXCR was run by TCRdb on the multiplex PCR reads, yielding one entry per CDR3 protein. The data contain around 350,000 distinct CDR3 sequences, about a fifth of them singletons. Material: blood. These receptor sequences come from a woman aged 18-29 years with Graves' hyperthyroidism.

This clonotype was recorded a few times. The chain is built from TRBV4-2 and TRBJ2-7, with 8 bases aligning to TRBD2. CDR3 length: 16 residues. CDR1 LGHNA and CDR2 YNFKEQ come from the germline V gene. The V and J ends lost 0 bases and 0 bases, in that order; junction bases with no gene match: 4. DNA of the CDR3: TGTGCCAGCAGCCAAGAAGCTAGCGGGCCCTCCTACGAGCAGTACTTC. Protein: CASSQEASGPSYEQYF.

This clonotype was seen at least ten times. This sequence joins TRBV6-1 and TRBJ1-1; D remains unclear. V was pared by 8 bases and J by 1 base, with 17 bases between. The CDR3 length is 15 residues. CDR1 and CDR2 (germline): MNHNS, SASEGT. The CDR3 DNA is TGTGCCAGCGCCCTCAGAGGGAGGGCGAACACTGAAGCTTTCTTT. Protein product: CASALRGRANTEAFF.